This T cell receptor (beta chain) appears in the sequencing data of a study of beta chain features in type 1 diabetes. General study findings and limits: Among patients with Type 1 diabetes, TCRB CDR3s were moderately but significantly shorter in every one of the four CD4+ subsets. VDJ junctions from patients with type 1 diabetes contained fewer insertions and more deletions. Patients and controls would be equally affected if PCR favored shorter templates.

As concerns this clone: The antigen remains undetermined.

The single heparinised draw taken from each donor contained approximately 120 mL of blood on average. This CDR3 has 16 residues. Unmatched junction bases numbered 9, after V lost 1 base and J lost 10 bases. Germline loops: CDR1 SGHTA, CDR2 FQGNSA. All of the isolated RNA was reverse transcribed, so expressed TCRB transcripts were sequenced. Generated by immunoSEQ multiplex PCR, the TCRdb table keeps only in-frame clones and is missing some. The table records under 300,000 clones, around 14% of them present only once. Input material: naive CD4+ T cells from blood. This chain joins TRBV7-2 and TRBJ1-6; TRBD1 agrees at 8 bases. This sequence was found in a man aged 25-40 years with type 1 diabetes. The CDR3 region has the DNA TGTGCCAGCAGCTTAGTTCCAGGGGGCAGAGGCTCACCCCTCCACTTT. Translating gives CASSLVPGGRGSPLHF. Complete variable domain (other parts from reference TRBV7-2 and TRBJ1-6): GAGVSQSPSNKVTEKGKDVELRCDPISGHTALYWYRQSLGQGLEFLIYFQGNSAPDKSGLPSDRFSAERTGGSVSTLTIQRTQQEDSAVYLCASSLVPGGRGSPLHFGNGTRLTVT.